Presented here are 20 T cell receptor beta chains from one specimen sequenced in a study of PD-L1 blockade in urothelial cancer. Measured with immunoSEQ multiplex PCR; TCRdb has only the in-frame clones, and not every one. The sample holds about 84,000 clones, around 80% seen once. Sample: PBMCs, taken around atezolizumab (anti-PD-L1) treatment. These receptors were collected from a man aged 65 to 85 with urothelial cancer.

The chain carries TRBV4-1 and TRBJ1-5; D might be TRBD1 (5 bases). The CDR3 sequence is 13 residues long. The germline gives CDR1 MGHRA, CDR2 YSYEKL. Trimming cost V 4 bases and J 7 bases, with 11 bases left between them. This CDR3 is CASSLDGGQPQHF. CDR3 coding DNA: TGCGCCAGCAGCCTGGACGGGGGACAGCCCCAGCATTTT.

The J gene is TRBJ2-7, the V gene TRBV11-3; D is perhaps TRBD1 (6 bases). The germline V and J ends were trimmed by 1 base and 5 bases, with 9 bases remaining between them. The CDR3 contains 13 residues. The V gene's germline CDR1 is SGHNT and CDR2 YENEEA. Written as DNA, the CDR3 is TGTGCCAGCAGCTTAGGTCCAGGGGACGAGCAGTACTTC. This gives the protein CASSLGPGDEQYF.

The chain couples TRBV5-6 to TRBJ1-2; 11 bases map to TRBD1. Germline CDR1 is SGHDT and CDR2 is YYEEEE. The V and J ends lost 2 bases and 8 bases, in that order; junction bases with no gene match: 5. The CDR3 has 14 residues. CDR3 DNA sequence: TGTGCCAGCAGCTTCGGACAGGGGGCGGGGGGCTACACCTTC. Residues: CASSFGQGAGGYTF. The complete variable domain, with remaining parts taken from reference TRBV5-6 and TRBJ1-2, reads DAGVTQSPTHLIKTRGQQVTLRCSPKSGHDTVSWYQQALGQGPQFIFQYYEEEERQRGNFPDRFSGHQFPNYSSELNVNALLLGDSALYLCASSFGQGAGGYTFGSGTRLTVV.

The CDR3 region has the DNA TGTGCCAGTAGTAAGGGGACAGGGGAGCATGTTAGCAATCAGCCCCAGCATTTT. This codes for CASSKGTGEHVSNQPQHF. The chain employs TRBV19 and TRBJ1-5, with 10 bases that match TRBD1. J was trimmed by 0 bases and V by 4 bases; bases with no gene match: 9. This CDR3 has 18 residues. The germline V gene has CDR1 LNHDA and CDR2 SQIVND (reference sequence).

This rearrangement joins TRBV18 to TRBJ1-1; unclear D gene. The CDR3 is 15 amino acids. CDR1 and CDR2 (germline): KGHSH, LQKENI. Trimming left V 1 base short and J 1 base short, with 10 bases between. This chain's CDR3 is CASSPRGAANTEAFF. Written as DNA, the CDR3 is TGTGCCAGCTCACCACGAGGAGCGGCGAACACTGAAGCTTTCTTT.

The chain links TRBV7-8 to TRBJ2-7, with TRBD1 matching 9 bases. The V gene's germline CDR1 is SGHVS and CDR2 FQNEAQ. Trimming took 5 bases from V and 3 from J; bases not matched to a gene: 8. The CDR3 runs to 15 residues. The CDR3 is CASSPTGTGHYEQYF. CDR3 sequence (DNA): TGTGCCAGCAGCCCGACCGGGACAGGGCACTACGAGCAGTACTTC.

This clone was counted once. The chain recombines TRBV6-5 with TRBJ2-7; D is ambiguous. This CDR3 contains 14 residues. From germline, CDR1 is MNHEY and CDR2 SVGAGI. Trimming removed 2 bases at V and 1 base at J, with 9 bases between. DNA of the CDR3: TGTGCCAGCAGTTACGGTTCGCAGTCCTACGAGCAGTACTTC. This codes for CASSYGSQSYEQYF.

This chain's CDR3 is CASSYLRQFYGYTF. In nucleotides, the CDR3 is TGTGCCAGCAGTTACTTACGACAGTTCTATGGCTACACCTTC. The genes are TRBV6-5 and TRBJ1-2, with a tentative D call TRBD1 (5 bases). The CDR3 loop spans 14 amino acids. Germline CDR1 and CDR2: MNHEY and SVGAGI. Trimming took off 1 base at V and 4 bases at J, with 10 bases between the two ends.

V and J are TRBV4-2 and TRBJ2-3, with 10 nucleotides matching TRBD2. Germline V gene sequence: CDR1 LGHNA, CDR2 YNFKEQ. The ends lost 1 base at V and 6 bases at J; junction bases unmatched: 10. This CDR3 has 17 amino acids. The chain's CDR3 is CASSQVRGAGGPDTQYF. The CDR3 DNA is TGTGCCAGCAGCCAAGTTAGGGGAGCGGGAGGGCCTGATACGCAGTATTTT.

This clone was counted once. V is TRBV29-1 and J is TRBJ2-3; 8 bases map to TRBD2. The CDR3 contains 15 residues. Germline lookup yields CDR1 SQVTM and CDR2 ANQGSEA. V gave up 3 bases and J gave up 0 bases; unmatched junction bases: 5. The CDR3 nucleotides are TGCAGCGTTGATAGCGGGGAGACTAGCACAGATACGCAGTATTTT. Translated, it gives CSVDSGETSTDTQYF.

The J gene is TRBJ1-2, the V gene TRBV5-4; 10 positions match TRBD1. Unmatched junction bases numbered 6, after V lost 5 bases and J lost 5 bases. Germline loops: CDR1 SGHNT, CDR2 YYREEE (reference sequence). The CDR3 length is 14 residues. The CDR3 loop reads CASSPRDRGYGYTF. CDR3 coding DNA: TGTGCCAGCAGTCCCCGGGACAGGGGTTATGGCTACACCTTC.

V and J are TRBV7-9 and TRBJ1-2; 9 bases align to TRBD1. The V gene end was trimmed by 4 bases and the J gene end by 8 bases; junction bases not matched to a gene: 11. The CDR3 is made up of 15 amino acids. Germline CDR1 is SEHNR and CDR2 is FQNEAQ (reference sequence). CDR3 sequence reads: CASSSPGQGIQGYTF. The DNA of the CDR3 is TGTGCCAGCAGCTCACCGGGACAGGGTATACAGGGCTACACCTTC.

This rearrangement joins TRBV19 to TRBJ2-3; TRBD1 agrees at 8 bases. Germline V gene lookup returns CDR1 LNHDA and CDR2 SQIVND (reference sequence). The CDR3 has 14 residues. The V and J ends lost 6 bases and 7 bases, in that order; junction bases with no gene match: 9. The CDR3 region is CASRETGVKNTQYF. As DNA, the CDR3 is TGTGCCAGTAGGGAGACAGGGGTAAAGAATACGCAGTATTTT.

The sample holds a few counts of this clone. The rearrangement uses TRBV6-1 and TRBJ2-7; perhaps TRBD2 as D (7 bases). V gave up 2 bases and J gave up 3 bases, with 17 bases separating them. CDR3 length: 16 amino acids. Per the germline V gene, CDR1 is MNHNS and CDR2 is SASEGT. The CDR3 coding sequence is TGTGCCAGCAGTGAATCGGCCAAGGGGGGGGACTACGAGCAGTACTTC. Protein sequence: CASSESAKGGDYEQYF.

J is TRBJ2-2 and V is TRBV7-3; 7 nucleotides agree with TRBD2. The CDR3 is made up of 16 amino acids. Germline V gene data show CDR1 as SGHTA and CDR2 as FQGTGA. The junction had 5 bases not matched to a gene; V was cut back by 1 base and J by 3 bases. CDR3 in DNA: TGTGCCAGCAGCTTAAACGGCGGGGGTGACACCGGGGAGCTGTTTTTT. Its translation: CASSLNGGGDTGELFF.

The rearrangement uses TRBV19 and TRBJ2-5; no definite D call. CDR3 length: 14 amino acids. From germline, CDR1 is LNHDA and CDR2 SQIVND (reference sequence). V lost 3 bases and J 3 bases, leaving 11 bases between the germline ends. The CDR3 nucleotides are TGTGCCAGTAGTATGGGCGACCACAAAGAGACCCAGTACTTC. Its translation: CASSMGDHKETQYF.

Note on this clone: Other nucleotide sequences from this sample produce the same CDR3. The chain couples TRBV27 to TRBJ1-1; 12 bases align to TRBD1. The CDR3 is 15 amino acids. Germline trimming cut 6 bases from V and 5 bases from J; bases unmatched to any gene: 7. Germline V gene sequence: CDR1 MNHEY, CDR2 SMNVEV (reference sequence). CDR3 coding DNA: TGTGCCAGCAGCCTGGGACAGGGGGCGCTTACTGAAGCTTTCTTT. Its translation is CASSLGQGALTEAFF.

The V gene is TRBV19, the J gene TRBJ1-3; D ambiguous. Trimming pared 7 bases from V and 0 bases from J, leaving 16 bases between. Germline CDR1 LNHDA, CDR2 SQIVND (reference sequence). This CDR3 has 16 residues. CDR3 amino acids: CASTPTPDSSGNTIYF. In DNA, the CDR3 is TGTGCCAGTACCCCAACCCCTGATAGCTCTGGAAACACCATATATTTT.

This clone was detected only a few times. The V gene is TRBV2, the J gene TRBJ2-7; D remains ambiguous. This CDR3 has 13 residues. The V end was cut by 5 bases, the J end by 0 bases, with 8 bases between. The germline gives CDR1 SNHLY, CDR2 FYNNEI. The CDR3: CASSPRGSYEQYF. For the CDR3, the DNA is TGTGCCAGCAGTCCCCGAGGCTCCTACGAGCAGTACTTC.

The chain uses TRBV7-9 and TRBJ2-1, with D possibly being TRBD2 (5 bases). Germline V CDR1 and CDR2: SEHNR, FQNEAQ (reference sequence). V was cut by 5 bases and J by 3 bases, with 14 bases left in between. CDR3 length: 15 residues. The CDR3 sequence: CASSPRRASYNEQFF. CDR3 DNA sequence: TGTGCCAGCAGCCCCCGGCGGGCCAGCTACAATGAGCAGTTCTTC.